This T cell receptor (beta chain) was sequenced during a study of OX40 agonist ivuxolimab in advanced cancers. For the study at large: People who had prior anti-PD-1, anti-PD-L1 or anti-CTLA-4 therapy could take part, and under 45% had some. Regarding the study as a whole: Antigen specificity of clonally expanded peripheral T cells was not established. Near-lowest levels of clonal expansion characterized partial responders at 0.1-3.0 mg/kg.

CDR1 is SQVTM and CDR2 is ANQGSEA in the germline V gene. The CDR3 contains 17 residues. The trim removed 3 bases at V and 6 bases at J, leaving 9 bases unmatched. Here immunoSEQ multiplex PCR was the method, and the copy in TCRdb shows in-frame clones only, minus some. The sample contains tens of thousands of clones, over 80% of which appear only once. Remarks on this clone: The antigen remains unidentified.

The sequence came from an adult with an advanced solid tumor such as melanoma, head and neck, liver or kidney cancer. This material consisted of CD4+ or CD8+ T cells sorted from blood, taken in a trial of the OX40 agonist ivuxolimab. The chain recombines TRBV29-1 with TRBJ2-3, with TRBD2 matching over 16 bases. CDR3 nucleotide sequence: TGCAGCGTTGACCGTGGGACTAGCGGGGGGGCCTGGGATACGCAGTATTTT. It codes for CSVDRGTSGGAWDTQYF.